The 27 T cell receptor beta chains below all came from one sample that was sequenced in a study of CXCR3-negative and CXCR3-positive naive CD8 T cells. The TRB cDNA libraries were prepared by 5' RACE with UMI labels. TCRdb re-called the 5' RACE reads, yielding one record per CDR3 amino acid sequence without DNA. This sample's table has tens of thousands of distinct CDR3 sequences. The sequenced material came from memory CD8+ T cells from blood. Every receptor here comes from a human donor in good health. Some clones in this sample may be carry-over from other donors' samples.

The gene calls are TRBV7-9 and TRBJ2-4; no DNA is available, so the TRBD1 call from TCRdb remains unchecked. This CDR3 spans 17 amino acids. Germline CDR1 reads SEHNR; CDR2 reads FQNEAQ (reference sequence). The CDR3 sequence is CASSSRDSPEAKNIQYF.

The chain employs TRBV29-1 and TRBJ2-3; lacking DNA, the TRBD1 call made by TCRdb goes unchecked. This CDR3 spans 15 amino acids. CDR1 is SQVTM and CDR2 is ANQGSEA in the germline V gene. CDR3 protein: CSVDPQDRDTDTQYF.

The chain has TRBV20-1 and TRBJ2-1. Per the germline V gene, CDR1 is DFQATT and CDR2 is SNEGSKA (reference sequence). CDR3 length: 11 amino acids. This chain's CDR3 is CSASPLGEQFF.

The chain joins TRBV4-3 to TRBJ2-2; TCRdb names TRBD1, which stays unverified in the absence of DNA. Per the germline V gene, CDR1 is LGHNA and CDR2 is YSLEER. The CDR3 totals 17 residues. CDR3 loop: CASSPGQGATGGHQLFF.

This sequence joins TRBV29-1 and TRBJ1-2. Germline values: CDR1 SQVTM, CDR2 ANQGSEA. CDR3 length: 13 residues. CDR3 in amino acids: CSVEGEINYGYTF.

This CDR3 is CASSQELAEETQYF. This chain joins TRBV3-1 and TRBJ2-5. The germline CDR1 and CDR2 sequences are LGHDT and YNNKEL (reference sequence). The CDR3 loop spans 14 amino acids.

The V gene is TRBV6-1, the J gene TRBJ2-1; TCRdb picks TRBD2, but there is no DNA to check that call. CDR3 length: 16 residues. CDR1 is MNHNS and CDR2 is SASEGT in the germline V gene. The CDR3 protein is CASSLPTSGSGHEQFF.

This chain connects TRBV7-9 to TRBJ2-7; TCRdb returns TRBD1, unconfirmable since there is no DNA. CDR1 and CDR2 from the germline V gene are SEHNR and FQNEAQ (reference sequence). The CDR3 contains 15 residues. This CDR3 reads CASSSPDRSYYEQYF.

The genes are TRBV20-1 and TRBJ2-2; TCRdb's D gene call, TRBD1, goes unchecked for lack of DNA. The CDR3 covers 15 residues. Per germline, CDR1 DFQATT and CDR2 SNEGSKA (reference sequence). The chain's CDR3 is CSARLDSPNTGELFF.

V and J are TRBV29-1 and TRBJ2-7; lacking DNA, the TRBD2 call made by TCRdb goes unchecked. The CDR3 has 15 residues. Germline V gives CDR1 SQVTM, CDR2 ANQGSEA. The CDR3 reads CSVSAPSGSGDEQYF.

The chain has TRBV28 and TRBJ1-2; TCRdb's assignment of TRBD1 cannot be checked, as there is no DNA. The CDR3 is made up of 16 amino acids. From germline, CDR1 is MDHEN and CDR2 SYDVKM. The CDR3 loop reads CASSPYLDRADYGYTF.

CDR3 in amino acids: CASSFWAGEGNGYTF. The rearrangement joins TRBV12-3 or TRBV12-4 to TRBJ1-2; the D gene TCRdb calls, TRBD1, cannot be checked with no DNA. This CDR3 has 15 residues.

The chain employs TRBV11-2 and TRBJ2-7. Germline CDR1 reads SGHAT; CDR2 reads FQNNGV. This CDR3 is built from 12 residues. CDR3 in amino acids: CASSLVVVEQYF.

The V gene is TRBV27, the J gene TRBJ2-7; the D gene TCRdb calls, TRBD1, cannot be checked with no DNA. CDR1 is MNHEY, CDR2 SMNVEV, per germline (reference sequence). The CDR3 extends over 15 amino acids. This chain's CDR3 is CASSTYGTGAYEQYF.

Here the CDR3 reads CASSLKAPGELFF. V gene TRBV19 combines with J gene TRBJ2-2. CDR3 length: 13 amino acids. CDR1 and CDR2 (germline): LNHDA, SQIVND (reference sequence).

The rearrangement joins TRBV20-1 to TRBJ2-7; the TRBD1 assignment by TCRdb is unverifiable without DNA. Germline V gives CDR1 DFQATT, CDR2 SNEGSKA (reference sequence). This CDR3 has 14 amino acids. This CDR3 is CSAPKRGGGYEQYF.

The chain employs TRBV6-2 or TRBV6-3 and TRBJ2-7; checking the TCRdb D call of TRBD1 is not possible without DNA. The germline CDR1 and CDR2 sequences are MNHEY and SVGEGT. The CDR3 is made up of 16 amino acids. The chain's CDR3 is CASSYSRGTRSYEQYF.

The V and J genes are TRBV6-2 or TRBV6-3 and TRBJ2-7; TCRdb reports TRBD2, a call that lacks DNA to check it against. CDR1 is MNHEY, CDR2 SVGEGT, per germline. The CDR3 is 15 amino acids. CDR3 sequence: CASRRTLAGVFEQYF.

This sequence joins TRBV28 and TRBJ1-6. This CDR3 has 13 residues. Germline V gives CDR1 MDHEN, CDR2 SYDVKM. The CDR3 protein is CASSLLGREPLHF.

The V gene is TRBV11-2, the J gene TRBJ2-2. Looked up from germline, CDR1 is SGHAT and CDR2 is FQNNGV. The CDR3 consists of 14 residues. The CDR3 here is CASSKGPYTGELFF. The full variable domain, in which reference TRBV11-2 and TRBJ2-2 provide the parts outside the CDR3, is EAGVAQSPRYKIIEKRQSVAFWCNPISGHATLYWYQQILGQGPKLLIQFQNNGVVDDSQLPKDRFSAERLKGVDSTLKIQPAKLEDSAVYLCASSKGPYTGELFFGEGSRLTVL.

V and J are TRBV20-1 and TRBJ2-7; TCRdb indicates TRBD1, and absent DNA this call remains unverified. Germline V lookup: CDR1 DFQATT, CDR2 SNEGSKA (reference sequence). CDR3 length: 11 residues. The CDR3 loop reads CSAPGPYEQYF.

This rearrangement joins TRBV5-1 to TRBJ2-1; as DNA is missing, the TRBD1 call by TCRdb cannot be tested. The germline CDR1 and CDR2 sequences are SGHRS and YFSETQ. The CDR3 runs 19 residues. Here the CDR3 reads CASSLVPSLSELTYNEQFF.

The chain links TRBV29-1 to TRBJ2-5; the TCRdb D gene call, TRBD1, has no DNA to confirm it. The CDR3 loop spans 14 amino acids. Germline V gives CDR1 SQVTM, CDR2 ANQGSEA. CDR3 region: CSVGVSDSRETQYF.

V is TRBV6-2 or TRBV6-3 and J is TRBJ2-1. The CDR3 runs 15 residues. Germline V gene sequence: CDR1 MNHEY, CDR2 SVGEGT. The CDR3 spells CASSSTWSVTHEQFF.

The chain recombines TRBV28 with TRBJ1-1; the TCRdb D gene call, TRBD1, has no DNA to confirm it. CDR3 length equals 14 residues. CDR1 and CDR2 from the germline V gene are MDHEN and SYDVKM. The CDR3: CASSLILGDTEAFF.

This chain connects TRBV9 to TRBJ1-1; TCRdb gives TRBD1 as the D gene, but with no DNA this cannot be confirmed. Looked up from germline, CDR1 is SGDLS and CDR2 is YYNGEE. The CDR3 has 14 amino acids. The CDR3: CASSGDRVATEAFF.

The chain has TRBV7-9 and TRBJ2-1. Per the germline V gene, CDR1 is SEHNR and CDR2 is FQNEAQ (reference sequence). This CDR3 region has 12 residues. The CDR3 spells CASSNRLGEQFF.